These T cell receptor beta chains were read from a single sample in a study of CD8+ T cells in alopecia areata. Produced via immunoSEQ multiplex PCR; TCRdb's table is partial and in-frame only. The table lists approximately 140,000 clones, approximately 86% of them singletons. Specimen: CD8+ T cells sorted from blood, collected at week 4, from a patient treated with tofacitinib. The receptors derive from a human donor with alopecia areata. CDR3s include the opening cysteine and the closing phenylalanine or tryptophan.

cdr3_aa	v_call	j_call
CASSQEKIGTDTQYF	TRBV4-1	TRBJ2-3
CAISWTASYEQYF	TRBV19	TRBJ2-7
CASSYLGQGDSYGYTF	TRBV6-6	TRBJ1-2
CASSPPTGNTEAFF	TRBV18	TRBJ1-1
CSVLPGLLQETQYF	TRBV29-1	TRBJ2-5
CASSATPRRASF	TRBV21-1	TRBJ2-7
CSVEGGAAYEQYF	TRBV29-1	TRBJ2-7
CSVGTYGYTF	TRBV29-1	TRBJ1-2
CASSLGQGNTGELFF	TRBV13	TRBJ2-2
CAGDPGQGSSPLHF	TRBV2	TRBJ1-6
CASSLSSGGELYEQYF	TRBV7-9	TRBJ2-7
CASSLDRLTYEQYF	TRBV5-1	TRBJ2-7
CASSLRTPYTDTQYF	TRBV6-5	TRBJ2-3
CASGLRGDEQFF	TRBV12-5	TRBJ2-1
CASGLSRVLSYEQYF	TRBV12-5	TRBJ2-7
CATRQGGGGYTF	TRBV27	TRBJ1-2
CASRLGSEAFF	TRBV25-1	TRBJ1-1
CATGQGVDGYTF	TRBV7-9	TRBJ1-2
CASSPPGRNTEAFF	TRBV25-1	TRBJ1-1
CASSFGSNYEQYF	TRBV5-1	TRBJ2-7
CASSYLSLGTEAFF	TRBV6-6	TRBJ1-1
CASNQGPFLNTEAFF	TRBV27	TRBJ1-1
CASSGNQETQYF	TRBV11-2	TRBJ2-5
CASSLLGAGGGNEQFF	TRBV4-1	TRBJ2-1
CASSPPAEEEITGELFF	TRBV7-9	TRBJ2-2
CASSLSCVTCTDTQYF	TRBV7-2	TRBJ2-3
CSAGGDFNEQFF	TRBV29-1	TRBJ2-1
CASSDRGSRETQYF	TRBV2	TRBJ2-5
CASSQGGGRYEQYF	TRBV4-2	TRBJ2-7
CASSQTGQGPSMGYTF	TRBV4-1	TRBJ1-2
CASSPPGTVETQYF	TRBV11-1	TRBJ2-5
CSVGLRGIVGDTQYF	TRBV29-1	TRBJ2-3
CASSPQVQGEETQYF	TRBV5-1	TRBJ2-5
CASSSTNRATDTQYF	TRBV5-4	TRBJ2-3
CASSLVGAPSTDTQYF	TRBV5-1	TRBJ2-3
CASDQSWQYF	TRBV6-1	TRBJ2-7
CASSPRGGYTGELFF	TRBV7-9	TRBJ2-2
CASTPTSGGADTQYF	TRBV19	TRBJ2-3
CSATRQGSNEQFF	TRBV29-1	TRBJ2-1
CASSLRTGSWESGNTIYF	TRBV11-2	TRBJ1-3
CASSLGPTGELFF	TRBV7-9	TRBJ2-2
CSRAGGSYNEQFF	TRBV29-1	TRBJ2-1
CASSQTPTGVTGNTIYF	TRBV4-1	TRBJ1-3
CASSIVQGNTEAFF	TRBV19	TRBJ1-1
CAWSEPGDQYF	TRBV30	TRBJ2-5
CASSHPGQHNEQFF	TRBV14	TRBJ2-1
CASSPAALGTEQFF	TRBV7-6	TRBJ2-1
CASCSGQGYDEQYF	TRBV5-1	TRBJ2-7
CASSYDQGPYGYTF	TRBV6-5	TRBJ1-2
CSVDGTGGVGDTQYF	TRBV29-1	TRBJ2-3
CASSLSRGFYNSPLHF	TRBV27	TRBJ1-6
CASSLSINRNEQFF	TRBV27	TRBJ2-1
CSVGTREFLYEQFF	TRBV29-1	TRBJ2-1
CASSRPGQGYEQHF	TRBV6-5	TRBJ2-7
CASSGGFGTDTQYF	TRBV10-2	TRBJ2-3